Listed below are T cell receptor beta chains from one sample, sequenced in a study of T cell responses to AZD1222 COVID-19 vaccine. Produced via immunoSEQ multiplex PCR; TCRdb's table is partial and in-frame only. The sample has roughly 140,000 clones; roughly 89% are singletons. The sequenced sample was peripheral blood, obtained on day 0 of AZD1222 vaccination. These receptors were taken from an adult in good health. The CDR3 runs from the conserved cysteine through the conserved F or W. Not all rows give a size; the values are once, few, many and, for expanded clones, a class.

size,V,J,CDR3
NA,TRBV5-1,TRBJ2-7,CASSDRVSYEQYF
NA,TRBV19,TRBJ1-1,CASSTRQAGTEAFF
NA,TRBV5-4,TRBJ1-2,CASSLAPRGDGYTF
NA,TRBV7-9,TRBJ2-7,CASSPPLTYEQYF
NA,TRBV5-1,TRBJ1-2,CASSLNGVGDGYTF
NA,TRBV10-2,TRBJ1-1,CASFGAGRINTEAFF
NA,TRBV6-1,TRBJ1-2,CASSEAQFYGYTF
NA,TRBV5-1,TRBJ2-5,CASNEGAPETQYF
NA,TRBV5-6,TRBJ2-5,CASSLNRALYQETQYF
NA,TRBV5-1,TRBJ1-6,CASSPLANTPLHF
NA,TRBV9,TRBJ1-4,CASSVGAGGASNEKLFF
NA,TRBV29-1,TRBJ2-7,CSVGVGGPYEQYF
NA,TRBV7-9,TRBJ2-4,CASSLGGGPQNIQYF
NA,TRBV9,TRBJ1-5,CASSAGGGNQPQHF
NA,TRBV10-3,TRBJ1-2,CAISESEGPYGYTF
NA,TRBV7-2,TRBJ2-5,CASSLELASWQETQYF
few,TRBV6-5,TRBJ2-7,CASSYRAGRTYEQYF
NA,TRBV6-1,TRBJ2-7,CASSEIQGAYEQYF
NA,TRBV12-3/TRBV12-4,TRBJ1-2,CASAATGEGGYTF
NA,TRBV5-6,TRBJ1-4,CASSFLGPDEKLFF
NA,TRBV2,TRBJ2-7,CASSGTSGSYEQYF
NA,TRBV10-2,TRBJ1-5,CASSEMTGINQPQHF
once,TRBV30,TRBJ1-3,CAWSQGTSGNTIYF
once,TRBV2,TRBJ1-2,CASSRRGTGTAANYGYTF
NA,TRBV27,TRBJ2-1,CASSLFFTGTGEANEQFF
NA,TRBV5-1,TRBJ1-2,CASSLTGDNRYTF
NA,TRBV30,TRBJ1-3,CAWSVDSGNTIYF
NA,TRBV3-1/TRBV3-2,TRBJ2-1,CASSQLNSGRVYIGQFF
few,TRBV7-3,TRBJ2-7,CASSLGTSGRTYF
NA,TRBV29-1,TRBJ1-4,CSVQTGAPPEKLFF
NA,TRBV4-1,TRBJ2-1,CASSQGVMAPSYNEQFF
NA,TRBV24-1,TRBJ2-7,CATSDPDRVGEQYF
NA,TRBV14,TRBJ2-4,CASSQGLGNIQYF
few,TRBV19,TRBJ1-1,CASIPGQGKSTEAFF
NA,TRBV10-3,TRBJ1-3,CATAVSTRYSGNTIYF
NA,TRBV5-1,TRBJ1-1,CASSLQGRDTEAFF
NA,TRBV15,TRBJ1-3,CATSNRDRTGNTIYF